One and the same sample provided the 16 T cell receptor beta chains below, sequenced in a study of blood T cell repertoires in COVID-19. Sequenced by immunoSEQ multiplex PCR; TCRdb stores in-frame clones only, minus some. The sample yields 150,000 to 200,000 clones, about 88% seen once. Sequencing used peripheral blood. All receptors come from a man aged 18 to 30 with acute or convalescent COVID-19.

V is TRBV5-1 and J is TRBJ2-3; D uncertain. This CDR3 spans 14 amino acids. Germline-derived CDR1 and CDR2 are SGHRS and YFSETQ. The V end was cut by 0 bases, the J end by 5 bases, with 10 bases between. The chain's CDR3 is CASSLGGSEDTQYF. CDR3 DNA: TGCGCCAGCAGCTTGGGAGGTAGTGAAGATACGCAGTATTTT.

V gene TRBV27 combines with J gene TRBJ2-1; TRBD2 matches 16 bases. V shed 6 bases and J 5 bases; nucleotides not matched to a gene: 7. Germline-derived CDR1 and CDR2 are MNHEY and SMNVEV (reference sequence). The CDR3 sequence is 17 residues long. The CDR3: CASRWGLAGGLDNEQFF. The CDR3 nucleotides are TGTGCCAGCAGATGGGGACTAGCGGGGGGGCTTGACAATGAGCAGTTCTTC.

J is TRBJ1-1 and V is TRBV7-6, with 9 bases fitting TRBD1. The junction had 7 bases not matched to a gene; V was cut back by 4 bases and J by 4 bases. Germline assignment: CDR1 SGHVS and CDR2 FNYEAQ. This CDR3 contains 15 residues. For the CDR3, the DNA is TGTGCCAGCAGCTCCTCCGGGACAGGGTTCACTGAAGCTTTCTTT. It is translated as CASSSSGTGFTEAFF. The whole variable domain, remainder taken from reference TRBV7-6 and TRBJ1-1, is GAGVSQSPRYKVTKRGQDVALRCDPISGHVSLYWYRQALGQGPEFLTYFNYEAQQDKSGLPNDRFSAERPEGSISTLTIQRTEQRDSAMYRCASSSSGTGFTEAFFGQGTRLTVV.

The rearrangement uses TRBV1 and TRBJ2-5; the table's D call of TRBD2 was not tested on the DNA. TRBV1 is a listed pseudogene. The CDR3 consists of 18 residues. CDR3 residues: CTSSQGRVLGEREETQYF. In nucleotides, the CDR3 is TGCACCAGCAGCCAAGGGAGGGTCTTAGGTGAAAGGGAAGAGACCCAGTACTTC.

V is TRBV9 and J is TRBJ1-1, with D perhaps TRBD1 (6 bases). The CDR3 is made up of 19 amino acids. CDR1 is SGDLS, CDR2 YYNGEE, per germline. The V and J ends lost 4 bases and 2 bases respectively, with 27 bases between them. In nucleotides, the CDR3 is TGTGCCAGCAGCCCACGTCCCTGGGGGCCAAAAGACTTAAACACTGAAGCTTTCTTT. Protein: CASSPRPWGPKDLNTEAFF.

This clone appeared a few times. The chain employs TRBV5-1 and TRBJ1-6; 7 positions agree with TRBD1. Germline V gene sequence: CDR1 SGHRS, CDR2 YFSETQ. The CDR3 spans 15 residues. Trimming at V came to 0 bases and at J to 5 bases, leaving 2 bases not matched to a gene. This chain's CDR3 is CASSLVDRDNSPLHF. CDR3 DNA: TGCGCCAGCAGCTTGGTTGACAGGGATAATTCACCCCTCCACTTT.

This sequence joins TRBV11-2 and TRBJ2-7; D may be TRBD2 (5 bases). This CDR3 contains 14 residues. Germline V gene sequence: CDR1 SGHAT, CDR2 FQNNGV. The ends were cut back, 1 base at V and 2 bases at J, with 9 bases in the middle. Here the CDR3 reads CASSLGSGAYEQYV. The DNA for the CDR3 is TGTGCCAGCAGCTTAGGTTCCGGGGCCTACGAGCAGTACGTC.

The V and J genes are TRBV11-2 and TRBJ2-1, with D possibly matching TRBD1 (6 bases). CDR3 size: 14 residues. Germline CDR1 SGHAT, CDR2 FQNNGV. Trimming left V 10 bases short and J 7 bases short, with 20 bases between. The DNA of the CDR3 is TGTGCCACCCAAGACTCGGTGGGGGCTAATGAGCAGTTCTTC. This gives the protein CATQDSVGANEQFF.

The chain couples TRBV4-1 to TRBJ2-3; D is unresolved. Per the germline V gene, CDR1 is MGHRA and CDR2 is YSYEKL. This CDR3 comprises 12 residues. Trimming left V 3 bases short and J 3 bases short, with 4 bases between. The CDR3 reads CASSQTTDTQYF. The CDR3, as DNA: TGCGCCAGCAGCCAGACAACAGATACGCAGTATTTT.

CDR3 nucleotide sequence: TGTGCCAGCAGCCAGGACCGGGACAGGGCAGGGTTGAGGTGGGAAAAACTGTTTTTT. This codes for CASSQDRDRAGLRWEKLFF. The chain links TRBV4-2 to TRBJ1-4; 9 nucleotides match TRBD1. The CDR3 spans 19 residues. The V segment lost 3 bases and the J segment 8 bases; nucleotides outside the gene matches: 19. Germline V gives CDR1 LGHNA, CDR2 YNFKEQ.

The chain employs TRBV19 and TRBJ1-2; maybe TRBD1 (6 bases). Trimming shortened V by 5 bases and J by 0 bases, and 16 bases separated the two germline ends. Germline V lookup: CDR1 LNHDA, CDR2 SQIVND (reference sequence). CDR3 length: 16 amino acids. The chain's CDR3 is CASSGPDRKSNYGYTF. The CDR3 DNA follows: TGTGCCAGTAGTGGCCCGGACAGAAAATCTAACTATGGCTACACCTTC.

V and J are TRBV9 and TRBJ1-1; D not resolved. The length of the CDR3 is 13 residues. The germline gives CDR1 SGDLS, CDR2 YYNGEE. The ends were cut back, 0 bases at V and 1 base at J, with 4 bases in the middle. The CDR3, as DNA: TGTGCCAGCAGCGTAGCGTCGAACACTGAAGCTTTCTTT. Translating gives CASSVASNTEAFF.

The chain joins TRBV30 to TRBJ1-1; D unresolved. The V end lost 2 bases, the J end lost 6 bases, and 13 bases lay between the germline ends. CDR1 is GTSNPN, CDR2 SVGIG, per germline (reference sequence). The CDR3 length is 13 residues. The CDR3 DNA is TGTGCCTGGAGTTCGAGGCTTGAGCCTGAAGCTTTCTTT. Its translation: CAWSSRLEPEAFF.

CDR3 region: CASSRRTGSTYNEQFF. The CDR3 DNA reads as TGTGCCAGCAGCAGGCGGACAGGGTCGACCTACAATGAGCAGTTCTTC. V usage is TRBV3-1 (or the pseudogene TRBV3-2) and J usage is TRBJ2-1, with TRBD1 matching 8 bases. V dropped 5 bases and J dropped 2; count of bases not matched to a gene: 8. Per germline, CDR1 LGHDT and CDR2 YNNKEL (reference sequence). The length of the CDR3 is 16 residues.

The chain recombines TRBV18 with TRBJ2-3, with 10 positions matching TRBD2. Losses at the gene ends were 4 bases for V and 1 base for J; bases not matched to a gene: 2. The germline CDR1 and CDR2 sequences are KGHSH and LQKENI. This CDR3 comprises 15 residues. The CDR3 here is CASSLLAGGTDTQYF. In DNA, the CDR3 is TGTGCCAGCTCACTCCTAGCGGGGGGCACAGATACGCAGTATTTT.

This clone was recorded a few times. Other DNA sequences of this sample code for an identical CDR3. The V gene is TRBV4-2, the J gene TRBJ1-3; TRBD1 matches 7 bases. From germline, CDR1 is LGHNA and CDR2 YNFKEQ. The CDR3 loop spans 16 amino acids. Trimming removed 0 bases from V and 4 bases from J; junction bases left unmatched: 6. The CDR3: CASSQDPGTAGNTIYF. The CDR3 DNA reads TGTGCCAGCAGCCAAGATCCAGGGACAGCAGGAAACACCATATATTTT.